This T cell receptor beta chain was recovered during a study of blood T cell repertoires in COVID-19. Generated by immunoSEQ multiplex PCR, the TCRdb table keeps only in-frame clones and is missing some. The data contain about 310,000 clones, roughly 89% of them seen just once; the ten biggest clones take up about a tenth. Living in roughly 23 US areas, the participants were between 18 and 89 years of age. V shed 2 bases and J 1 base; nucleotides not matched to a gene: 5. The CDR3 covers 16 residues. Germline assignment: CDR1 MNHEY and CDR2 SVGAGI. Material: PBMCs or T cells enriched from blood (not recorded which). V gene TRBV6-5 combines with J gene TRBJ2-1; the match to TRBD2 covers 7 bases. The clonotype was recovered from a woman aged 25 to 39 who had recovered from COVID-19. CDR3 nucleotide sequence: TGTGCCAGCAGTTACGGGAGCGGGGTTTCCTACAATGAGCAGTTCTTC. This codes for CASSYGSGVSYNEQFF.